Described below is a single T cell receptor beta chain sequence and its context. This sample stems from a study of blood T cell repertoires in COVID-19. Study-level information: Collection of acute and convalescent COVID-19 samples took place in the United States, Italy and Spain. Sources were T cells, B-cell-depleted T cells, or PBMCs; the material itself was cDNA or gDNA.

CDR3 length equals 14 residues. Germline V gene sequence: CDR1 SGHVS, CDR2 FQNEAQ. Trimming shortened V by 5 bases and J by 2 bases, and 12 bases separated the two germline ends. Per the original methods: Scientists estimated how many nucleated cells there were by amplifying reference gene primers. TCRdb's table, derived via immunoSEQ multiplex PCR, lists solely in-frame clones and lacks some. V and J calls and clone size are given by that table; D and trimming were obtained from the DNA. Here the sample spans more than 200,000 clones, under 90% being singletons. The gene calls are TRBV7-8 and TRBJ2-5; D not resolved. Specimen: peripheral blood. The clonotype originates from a man in his fifties or sixties with acute or convalescent COVID-19. CDR3 sequence (DNA): TGTGCCAGCAGCCCTCGAGGAGTTCAAGAGACCCAGTACTTC. Amino acids: CASSPRGVQETQYF.